This entry features one TCR beta chain sequence. Its antigen is unknown. Germline lookup yields CDR1 SEHNR and CDR2 FQNEAQ (reference sequence). With 5 bases removed from V and 1 base from J, the gap between germline ends came to 3 bases. The CDR3 loop spans 11 amino acids. The source of the sample is a study of T cell responses to AZD1222 COVID-19 vaccine. On the study more broadly: Second-dose intervals of approximately 4 or approximately 12 weeks were pooled. Findings and limits, study-wide: Only 5 or 6 individuals given AZD1222 were seropositive at baseline. Females outnumbered males among donors, who were mostly white British; clonal diversity was possibly underestimated. Repertoires in all cases were sampled only once the peak T cell response had passed.

Data came from immunoSEQ multiplex PCR; TCRdb stores just in-frame clones and leaves some out. Among roughly 120,000 clones listed, roughly 85% were seen once. This chain connects TRBV7-9 to TRBJ2-7; no clear D gene. The receptor's source is an adult in good health. Sequencing was performed on peripheral blood, taken on day 0 of AZD1222 vaccination. The CDR3 protein is CASSGSYEQYF. CDR3 bases: TGTGCCAGCAGCGGTTCCTACGAGCAGTACTTC.